This passage covers 15 T cell receptor beta chains from one sample sequenced in a study of blood T cell repertoires in COVID-19. Using immunoSEQ multiplex PCR, the repertoire was profiled, and TCRdb retains in-frame clones only, with some absent. The sample shows about 240,000 clones, about nine tenths of them seen only once. The sequencing input was peripheral blood. These receptors all come from a man between 60 and 75 years old with acute or convalescent COVID-19.

The chain recombines TRBV7-2 with TRBJ2-7, with a possible D match to TRBD1 (5 bases). Per the germline V gene, CDR1 is SGHTA and CDR2 is FQGNSA. V was cut by 5 bases and J by 6 bases, with 11 bases left in between. The CDR3 covers 12 residues. The CDR3 DNA follows: TGTGCCAGCAGCCAGACCAGGGCCGAGCAGTACTTC. This codes for CASSQTRAEQYF.

The V and J genes are TRBV5-5 and TRBJ1-3; 10 bases line up with TRBD1. Trimming removed 6 bases from V and 3 bases from J; junction bases left unmatched: 15. This CDR3 is 18 amino acids long. The germline V gene has CDR1 SGHKS and CDR2 YYEKEE (reference sequence). The CDR3 protein is CASIRSLTGGFGGNTIYF. As DNA, the CDR3 is TGTGCCAGCATCCGATCCCTGACAGGGGGCTTCGGTGGAAACACCATATATTTT. The entire variable domain, with the rest obtained from reference TRBV5-5 and TRBJ1-3, is as follows: DAGVTQSPTHLIKTRGQQVTLRCSPISGHKSVSWYQQVLGQGPQFIFQYYEKEERGRGNFPDRFSARQFPNYSSELNVNALLLGDSALYLCASIRSLTGGFGGNTIYFGEGSWLTVV.

The V gene is TRBV28, the J gene TRBJ2-7; 8 bases agree with TRBD1. This CDR3 spans 16 amino acids. Germline-derived CDR1 and CDR2 are MDHEN and SYDVKM. With V trimmed by 5 bases and J by 3 bases, 12 bases remained unmatched. The CDR3 is CASSPPYRGVIYEQYF. CDR3 bases: TGTGCCAGCAGTCCCCCCTACAGGGGGGTCATCTACGAGCAGTACTTC.

The genes are TRBV24-1 and TRBJ2-7, with TRBD1 as a possible D gene (5 bases). The CDR3 is 14 amino acids. Germline values: CDR1 KGHDR, CDR2 SFDVKD. V lost 4 bases to trimming and J lost 2 bases, with 11 bases between them. In nucleotides, the CDR3 is TGTGCCACCAGTGACCCTGGGGCAGCCTACGAGCAGTACTTC. This codes for CATSDPGAAYEQYF.

The rearrangement uses TRBV4-2 and TRBJ2-1; tentative D call: TRBD2 (6 bases). The germline V gene encodes CDR1 LGHNA and CDR2 YNFKEQ. Between the trimmed V and J ends, which lost 4 bases and 0 bases, there was a span of 10 bases. The CDR3 is 15 residues long. The chain's CDR3 is CASSPGGSSYNEQFF. The CDR3 DNA is TGTGCCAGCAGCCCAGGAGGGAGCTCCTACAATGAGCAGTTCTTC.

The chain carries TRBV4-3 and TRBJ1-4, with D unclear. This CDR3 region has 15 residues. CDR1 and CDR2 (germline): LGHNA, YSLEER. V was trimmed by 0 bases and J by 7 bases, leaving 12 bases between them. This CDR3 reads CASSQETRSVEKLFF. In DNA form, the CDR3 reads TGCGCCAGCAGCCAAGAGACTCGGTCTGTTGAAAAACTGTTTTTT.

The V and J genes are TRBV9 and TRBJ2-3; 7 nucleotides align to TRBD1. CDR1 is SGDLS, CDR2 YYNGEE, per germline. The V and J ends lost 2 bases and 0 bases, in that order; junction bases with no gene match: 12. CDR3 length: 18 residues. The CDR3 loop reads CASSVLGTVGYSTDTQYF. CDR3 nucleotides: TGTGCCAGCAGCGTTCTAGGGACAGTCGGGTATAGCACAGATACGCAGTATTTT.

This chain uses TRBV7-3 with TRBJ2-3, with 10 bases identical to TRBD2. The germline gives CDR1 SGHTA, CDR2 FQGTGA. V was clipped by 1 base and J by 0 bases; unmatched bases: 4. The CDR3 totals 17 residues. The CDR3, as DNA: TGTGCCAGCAGCTTAAAGCGGGAGGGGTTAAGCACAGATACGCAGTATTTT. Translated, it gives CASSLKREGLSTDTQYF. Together with reference TRBV7-3 and TRBJ2-3, the CDR3 gives the full variable domain: GAGVSQTPSNKVTEKGKYVELRCDPISGHTALYWYRQSLGQGPEFLIYFQGTGAADDSGLPNDRFFAVRPEGSVSTLKIQRTERGDSAVYLCASSLKREGLSTDTQYFGPGTRLTVL.

The V call is TRBV6-5, the J call TRBJ1-6; 9 bases agree with TRBD1. CDR1 and CDR2 from the germline V gene are MNHEY and SVGAGI. Losses at the gene ends were 5 bases for V and 9 bases for J; bases not matched to a gene: 8. The CDR3 has 15 amino acids. Here the CDR3 reads CASSRSGQGSSPLHF. CDR3 DNA sequence: TGTGCCAGCAGTAGATCGGGACAGGGATCTTCACCCCTCCACTTT.

The CDR3 DNA follows: TGTGCCAGCAGCTTGCTAGCGGGGCGCACAGATACGCAGTATTTT. Residues: CASSLLAGRTDTQYF. The V gene is TRBV9, the J gene TRBJ2-3; 9 bases map to TRBD2. V gave up 4 bases and J gave up 1 base; unmatched junction bases: 4. The CDR3 runs to 15 residues. The germline V gene has CDR1 SGDLS and CDR2 YYNGEE. Using reference TRBV9 and TRBJ2-3 for the parts outside the CDR3, the full variable domain is DSGVTQTPKHLITATGQRVTLRCSPRSGDLSVYWYQQSLDQGLQFLIQYYNGEERAKGNILERFSAQQFPDLHSELNLSSLELGDSALYFCASSLLAGRTDTQYFGPGTRLTVL.

The chain is built from TRBV6-5 and TRBJ1-1; 7 bases are a match to TRBD1. After removal of 5 bases from V and 3 bases from J, the junction contained 3 bases not matched to a gene. Germline V gene sequence: CDR1 MNHEY, CDR2 SVGAGI. The CDR3 has 13 amino acids. The CDR3 is CASSRGRDTEAFF. The CDR3 DNA sequence: TGTGCCAGCAGTAGGGGGCGCGACACTGAAGCTTTCTTT.

The V gene is TRBV9, the J gene TRBJ1-4, with D possibly matching TRBD1 (6 bases). The CDR3 totals 14 residues. Germline loops: CDR1 SGDLS, CDR2 YYNGEE. V was cut by 2 bases and J by 6 bases, with 11 bases left in between. The CDR3, as DNA: TGTGCCAGCAGCGTTGAGGGGGTTGATGAAAAACTGTTTTTT. This gives the protein CASSVEGVDEKLFF.

J is TRBJ2-2 and V is TRBV6-6; 11 nucleotides match TRBD1. The V gene's germline CDR1 is MNHNY and CDR2 SVGAGI (reference sequence). Trimming cost V 2 bases and J 5 bases; bases outside gene matches: 1. The CDR3 extends over 15 amino acids. The CDR3 spells CASSYRDRGTGELFF. The CDR3 nucleotides read TGTGCCAGCAGTTACAGGGACAGGGGGACCGGGGAGCTGTTTTTT.

This rearrangement joins TRBV27 to TRBJ1-3; D uncertain. The V gene's germline CDR1 is MNHEY and CDR2 SMNVEV (reference sequence). The CDR3 totals 13 residues. With 5 bases removed from V and 6 bases from J, the gap between germline ends came to 11 bases. The CDR3 spells CASSPAALNTIYF. CDR3 DNA sequence: TGTGCCAGCAGTCCCGCGGCGTTAAACACCATATATTTT.

This chain uses TRBV5-1 with TRBJ2-3; weak D call: TRBD2 (5 bases). Trimming left V 4 bases short and J 7 bases short, with 10 bases between. Looked up from germline, CDR1 is SGHRS and CDR2 is YFSETQ. The CDR3 runs 12 residues. The CDR3 coding sequence is TGCGCCAGCAGCACGGACTCAAATACGCAGTATTTT. Its translation is CASSTDSNTQYF.